This entry concerns a single TCR beta chain. The data originate from a study of cytomegalovirus exposure and HLA in healthy donors. This CDR3 region has 13 residues. V was pared by 5 bases and J by 3 bases, with 1 base of the junction left unmatched. Germline CDR1 and CDR2: LNHNV and YYDKDF (reference sequence). Primers: 60 Vbeta forward and 13 Jbeta reverse. The data were produced by immunoSEQ multiplex PCR, yet TCRdb's version contains in-frame clones alone and is incomplete. The table includes some 110,000 clones, roughly 70% detected once. The chain has TRBV15 and TRBJ2-3, with 8 bases lining up with TRBD2. This receptor was identified in a woman aged 50 to 60 in good health and CMV-seropositive. The specimen was PBMCs. CDR3 nucleotides: TGTGCCACCAGCCGCGGGAGGACAGATACGCAGTATTTT. Translating gives CATSRGRTDTQYF.